Shown below are 25 T cell receptor beta chains from a single sample sequenced in a study of regulatory T cells in long-lasting Graves disease (dated by TCRdb to about 2021). To prepare the library, multiplex PCR was applied. These reads were obtained on an Illumina HiSeq 4000. iRepertoire HTBI primers and Arm-PCR amplification of CDR3 regions were used to construct TCR beta libraries. TCRdb's own reprocessing of the public reads used fastp at Q25 and MiXCR and kept productive beta chains. Each CDR3 protein gets just one entry, which takes the most common genes and DNA from the rows behind it. Within this sample are roughly 500,000 distinct CDR3 sequences, with approximately 12% of them counted one time only. Clones ranked in the top ten supply over 7.5% of the sample. The sample's time point label, decoded: newly diagnosed GD, antithyroid drugs for less than 3 months. RNA was extracted from PBMCs in TRIzol for both TCR sequencing and RNA sequencing.

The sample was also linked to a second study, of T cells in Graves' hyperthyroidism and ophthalmopathy.

The sequences come from peripheral blood mononuclear cells (PBMCs), collected at new diagnosis, from a patient treated with antithyroid drugs. Every receptor here comes from a man aged 25 to 45 with Graves disease. Donor details come from another sample of the same person, matched by shared clones.

This clonotype occurred a few times. The chain joins TRBV27 to TRBJ2-3; 9 bases agree with TRBD2. CDR1 is MNHEY and CDR2 is SMNVEV in the germline V gene (reference sequence). The CDR3 covers 15 residues. V lost 5 bases, J lost 1 base, and 4 bases stayed unmatched. CDR3 in DNA: TGTGCCAGCAGTCCCCGACTAGCGGGCACAGATACGCAGTATTTT. Amino acid sequence: CASSPRLAGTDTQYF.

Many counts were recorded for this clonotype. This chain links TRBV20-1 with TRBJ2-1; the D is unclear. V lost 3 bases to trimming and J lost 4 bases, with 4 bases between them. The CDR3 is made up of 11 amino acids. The germline V gene has CDR1 DFQATT and CDR2 SNEGSKA (reference sequence). The CDR3 here is CSASTYNEQFF. The DNA for the CDR3 is TGCAGTGCTAGCACGTACAATGAGCAGTTCTTC.

This clonotype appeared a few times. This chain links TRBV27 with TRBJ2-3; TRBD2 agrees at 11 bases. The germline V gene encodes CDR1 MNHEY and CDR2 SMNVEV (reference sequence). The CDR3 is 14 amino acids. The J segment lost 7 bases and the V segment lost 10 bases, leaving 10 bases of the junction unmatched. The DNA for the CDR3 is TGTGCCACTTTTAGCGGGAGGGCCAAAAATACGCAGTATTTT. Translated: CATFSGRAKNTQYF.

The V gene is TRBV10-3, the J gene TRBJ1-2; D might be TRBD1 (5 bases). Germline CDR1 reads ENHRY; CDR2 reads SYGVKD. This CDR3 has 14 amino acids. Trimming removed 9 bases at V and 3 bases at J, with 17 bases between. The CDR3 loop is CAILDSTRDYGYTF. In DNA form, the CDR3 reads TGTGCCATACTTGACAGTACTCGGGACTATGGCTACACCTTC.

The chain is built from TRBV6-2 or TRBV6-3 and TRBJ2-3; 9 bases fit TRBD1. Germline CDR1 reads MNHEY; CDR2 reads SVGEGT. Trimming took 4 bases from V and 3 from J; bases not matched to a gene: 8. CDR3 length: 16 amino acids. The DNA for the CDR3 is TGTGCCAGCAGTTCTTTTAACAGGGGGCAGACAGATACGCAGTATTTT. Encoded protein: CASSSFNRGQTDTQYF.

The CDR3 DNA reads as TGCAGTGCACCTACTAGCGGGAGGTCTGTAGAGACCCAGTACTTC. Encoded protein: CSAPTSGRSVETQYF. The rearrangement joins TRBV20-1 to TRBJ2-5, with 12 bases identical to TRBD2. V gave up 6 bases and J gave up 4 bases; unmatched junction bases: 9. CDR1 and CDR2 (germline): DFQATT, SNEGSKA (reference sequence). The CDR3 spans 15 residues.

This clonotype was observed at least ten times. The V call is TRBV6-5, the J call TRBJ1-5, with D hard to call. Trimming took 0 bases from V and 7 from J, leaving 7 bases between them. Germline V gene lookup returns CDR1 MNHEY and CDR2 SVGAGI. The CDR3 length is 13 residues. CDR3 bases: TGTGCCAGCAGTTACTCGCGAAGGCAGCCCCAGCATTTT. Protein sequence: CASSYSRRQPQHF.

This clonotype was observed many times. The V call is TRBV6-1, the J call TRBJ2-7, with TRBD2 identical over 8 bases. This CDR3 spans 14 amino acids. The V gene end was trimmed by 2 bases and the J gene end by 4 bases; junction bases not matched to a gene: 4. Germline assignment: CDR1 MNHNS and CDR2 SASEGT. The CDR3 protein is CASSEPGLGYEQYF. CDR3 sequence (DNA): TGTGCCAGCAGTGAACCGGGACTAGGGTACGAGCAGTACTTC.

This clonotype has just a few counts. It may be a read error: a sequence one base away is much more abundant. This sequence joins TRBV6-2 or TRBV6-3 and TRBJ2-7, with TRBD2 identical over 11 bases. The junction had 9 bases not matched to a gene; V was cut back by 5 bases and J by 3 bases. The V gene's germline CDR1 is MNHEY and CDR2 SVGEGT. The CDR3 runs to 16 residues. The CDR3 protein is CASSEGQGLAVYEQYF. The CDR3 bases are TGTGCCAGCAGTGAAGGGCAGGGACTAGCGGTCTACGAGCAGTACTTC.

About this clonotype: Given the absence of the conserved phenylalanine or tryptophan at the CDR3 end, a read error is likely. The chain is built from TRBV12-3 or TRBV12-4 and TRBJ2-7, with D possibly TRBD2 on 5 matching bases. The ends were cut back, 3 bases at V and 0 bases at J, with 12 bases in the middle. The CDR3 is 15 amino acids. The CDR3 DNA is TGTGCCAGCAGTTTTTCGAGCGGAAGCTCCTACGAGCAGTACTCC. Protein: CASSFSSGSSYEQYS.

This clonotype turned up a few times. V gene TRBV2 combines with J gene TRBJ2-1, with D perhaps given as TRBD1 or TRBD2 (6 bases each). V lost 6 bases and J lost 2, with 17 bases in between. From germline, CDR1 is SNHLY and CDR2 FYNNEI. The CDR3 length is 16 residues. The CDR3 is CASSLGGGAAYNEQFF. For the CDR3, the DNA is TGTGCCAGCAGCTTGGGGGGCGGAGCTGCCTACAATGAGCAGTTCTTC.

This clonotype was seen many times. The chain has TRBV20-1 and TRBJ2-3; D is ambiguous. Germline V gene data show CDR1 as DFQATT and CDR2 as SNEGSKA (reference sequence). V was shortened by 6 bases and J by 3 bases, with 13 bases between the two germline ends. This CDR3 comprises 13 residues. The CDR3 is CSAWTLKTDTQYF. CDR3 bases: TGCAGTGCGTGGACCCTAAAGACAGATACGCAGTATTTT.

This clonotype has just one count. CDR3 region: CASSSLGGGRKASYEQYF. The CDR3 DNA is TGTGCCAGCAGTTCCCTAGGTGGCGGGAGAAAGGCATCCTACGAGCAGTACTTC. This sequence joins TRBV27 and TRBJ2-7; 7 bases agree with TRBD2. This CDR3 comprises 18 residues. CDR1 and CDR2 from the germline V gene are MNHEY and SMNVEV (reference sequence). The V gene end was trimmed by 4 bases and the J gene end by 1 base; junction bases not matched to a gene: 16.

As for this clonotype: A much larger clonotype is one base distant, so this may be a read error. V and J are TRBV6-2 or TRBV6-3 and TRBJ2-5; 9 bases align to TRBD2. The germline V gene encodes CDR1 MNHEY and CDR2 SVGEGT. The CDR3 sequence is 16 residues long. Unmatched junction bases numbered 9, after V lost 5 bases and J lost 2 bases. CDR3 loop: CASSDASGTLQETQYF. The CDR3, as DNA: TGTGCCAGCAGTGACGCTAGCGGGACCCTACAAGAGACCCAGTACTTC.

This sequence joins TRBV4-2 and TRBJ2-1; TRBD2 matches 10 bases. The CDR3 contains 17 residues. CDR1 is LGHNA, CDR2 YNFKEQ, per germline. J was trimmed by 10 bases and V by 0 bases; bases with no gene match: 12. In DNA, the CDR3 is TGTGCCAGCAGCCAAGATGTAGCTGGTGGTAGCGGGAGGGAGCAGTTCTTC. Translation gives CASSQDVAGGSGREQFF.

A note on this clonotype: This may come from a read error, since a much larger clone is one base off. The chain has TRBV28 and TRBJ2-7; 9 positions agree with TRBD1. Looked up from germline, CDR1 is MDHEN and CDR2 is SYDVKM. J was trimmed by 5 bases and V by 3 bases; bases with no gene match: 2. This CDR3 is built from 13 residues. The CDR3 DNA reads TGTGCCAGCAGTTTCGGGGACAGGGACGAGCAGTACTTC. Translating it yields CASSFGDRDEQYF. The variable domain in full, completed from reference TRBV28 and TRBJ2-7, reads DVKVTQSSRYLVKRTGEKVFLECVQDMDHENMFWYRQDPGLGLRLIYFSYDVKMKEKGDIPEGYSVSREKKERFSLILESASTNQTSMYLCASSFGDRDEQYFGPGTRLTVT.

On this clonotype: A far larger clone is one base from this, pointing to a likely read error. The V call is TRBV27, the J call TRBJ2-2, with TRBD2 identical over 7 bases. CDR3 length: 14 residues. The trim removed 5 bases at V and 6 bases at J, leaving 6 bases unmatched. Germline V gene data show CDR1 as MNHEY and CDR2 as SMNVEV (reference sequence). The CDR3 spells CASSEREGPGELFF. The CDR3 nucleotides read TGTGCCAGCAGTGAGAGGGAGGGCCCCGGGGAGCTGTTTTTT.

This clonotype was detected many times. This chain links TRBV5-1 with TRBJ2-4; 7 bases are a match to TRBD2. CDR1 is SGHRS and CDR2 is YFSETQ in the germline V gene. CDR3 length: 15 amino acids. J was trimmed by 7 bases and V by 0 bases; bases with no gene match: 7. This CDR3 reads CASSLDGAGGNIQYF. In nucleotides, the CDR3 is TGCGCCAGCAGCTTGGATGGGGCCGGGGGGAACATTCAGTACTTC.

This clonotype was observed many times. The CDR3 spells CASSPRAGAGYEQFF. As DNA, the CDR3 is TGTGCCAGCAGCCCGAGGGCGGGAGCCGGCTATGAGCAGTTCTTC. This rearrangement joins TRBV7-2 to TRBJ2-1; TRBD2 matches 7 bases. With V trimmed by 5 bases and J by 8 bases, 12 bases remained unmatched. The CDR3 contains 15 residues. The germline gives CDR1 SGHTA, CDR2 FQGNSA.

There are many counts of this clonotype. The chain uses TRBV20-1 and TRBJ2-5, with 9 bases matching TRBD2. CDR3 size: 14 residues. V lost 3 bases, J lost 8 bases, and 10 bases stayed unmatched. The V gene's germline CDR1 is DFQATT and CDR2 SNEGSKA (reference sequence). The CDR3 DNA is TGCAGTGCTAGGAAGCGGGAGGCTCTCTCAACCCAGTACTTC. It encodes CSARKREALSTQYF.

This clonotype was seen ten or more times. The chain uses TRBV27 and TRBJ1-4, with 9 positions matching TRBD1. V lost 6 bases to trimming and J lost 3 bases; unmatched junction nucleotides: 2. Looked up from germline, CDR1 is MNHEY and CDR2 is SMNVEV (reference sequence). CDR3 length equals 14 residues. DNA of the CDR3: TGTGCCAGCAGGGGGACAGGGCCTAATGAAAAACTGTTTTTT. Translating it yields CASRGTGPNEKLFF.

Turning to this clonotype: Lacking the conserved final phenylalanine or tryptophan, this CDR3 likely reflects a read error. This rearrangement joins TRBV12-3 or TRBV12-4 to TRBJ1-2; no definite D call. This CDR3 spans 14 amino acids. V was clipped by 8 bases and J by 5 bases, with 18 bases between them. In DNA form, the CDR3 reads TGTGCCAGCTCACCACCCAACCGGAGGTATGGCTACACCCTC. It encodes CASSPPNRRYGYTL.

In its sample, this clonotype was seen many times. This chain links TRBV5-1 with TRBJ2-3; D might be TRBD1 (6 bases). Germline V CDR1 and CDR2: SGHRS, YFSETQ. There are 19 residues in the CDR3. V lost 5 bases and J 5 bases, leaving 30 bases between the germline ends. CDR3 residues: CASSVVTGLVGQSQDTQYF. The CDR3 nucleotides are TGCGCCAGCAGTGTTGTTACCGGTCTGGTGGGACAATCACAAGATACGCAGTATTTT.

This clonotype was observed many times. The chain links TRBV20-1 to TRBJ2-5; the D is unclear. The CDR3 consists of 14 residues. From germline, CDR1 is DFQATT and CDR2 SNEGSKA (reference sequence). V was pared by 0 bases and J by 2 bases, with 10 bases between. This chain's CDR3 is CSARDRSSQETQYF. In DNA form, the CDR3 reads TGCAGTGCTAGAGATCGAAGCTCGCAAGAGACCCAGTACTTC.

This clonotype came up many times. The chain combines TRBV5-1 with TRBJ2-7; D is undetermined. CDR1 is SGHRS, CDR2 YFSETQ, per germline. CDR3 length: 12 amino acids. Trimming took 3 bases from V and 7 from J, leaving 11 bases between them. Here the CDR3 reads CASSSLPGEQYF. CDR3 in DNA: TGCGCCAGCAGCTCCCTCCCCGGGGAGCAGTACTTC.